Following are 29 T cell receptor beta chains from one sample sequenced in a study of monozygotic twins with inflammatory bowel disease. TCRdb reprocessed the 5' RACE reads, keeping one entry per CDR3 protein, no DNA. This listing includes around 450,000 distinct CDR3 sequences. Material: blood. These receptor sequences come from a human donor with ulcerative colitis or Crohn's disease, or a healthy co-twin of an affected twin (not recorded which).

The chain is built from TRBV20-1 and TRBJ2-1. CDR3 size: 12 residues. Germline V gene data show CDR1 as DFQATT and CDR2 as SNEGSKA (reference sequence). CDR3 protein: CSASEANNEQFF.

The rearrangement uses TRBV20-1 and TRBJ1-6; TCRdb selects TRBD1, and the lack of DNA leaves this call unchecked. Per germline, CDR1 DFQATT and CDR2 SNEGSKA (reference sequence). This CDR3 has 12 residues. The CDR3 reads CSARTPGAPLHF.

The V call is TRBV6-5, the J call TRBJ2-3. Germline-derived CDR1 and CDR2 are MNHEY and SVGAGI. The CDR3 has 15 residues. The CDR3 spells CASSYSRTSTDTQYF.

The J gene is TRBJ2-3, the V gene TRBV7-2; the D call of TRBD1 rests on TCRdb alone, since no DNA is present to check it. The CDR3 loop spans 14 amino acids. Per germline, CDR1 SGHTA and CDR2 FQGNSA. CDR3 region: CACKQAQVTDTQYF.

The V and J genes are TRBV6-1 and TRBJ1-3. CDR3 length: 16 residues. The V gene's germline CDR1 is MNHNS and CDR2 SASEGT. Here the CDR3 reads CASSKTGQASGNTIYF.

The J gene is TRBJ2-7, the V gene TRBV7-2; TCRdb returns TRBD2, unconfirmable since there is no DNA. The CDR3 runs to 13 residues. Germline CDR1 is SGHTA and CDR2 is FQGNSA. The CDR3 is CASSRQRGYEQYF. The variable domain in full, with the rest retrieved from reference TRBV7-2 and TRBJ2-7, is GAGVSQSPSNKVTEKGKDVELRCDPISGHTALYWYRQSLGQGLEFLIYFQGNSAPDKSGLPSDRFSAERTGGSVSTLTIQRTQQEDSAVYLCASSRQRGYEQYFGPGTRLTVT.

The V gene is TRBV6-1, the J gene TRBJ1-1. The CDR3 totals 14 residues. CDR1 MNHNS and CDR2 SASEGT come from the germline V gene. CDR3 amino acids: CASILTQSNTEAFF.

The V gene is TRBV28, the J gene TRBJ1-5; no DNA is available, so the TRBD1 call from TCRdb remains unchecked. CDR1 is MDHEN, CDR2 SYDVKM, per germline. The CDR3 covers 14 residues. The chain's CDR3 is CASSSRVSNQPQHF.

The chain is built from TRBV12-3 or TRBV12-4 and TRBJ1-5; the TCRdb D gene call, TRBD1, has no DNA to confirm it. CDR3 length: 14 residues. CDR3 in amino acids: CASSLGRGAQPQHF.

The gene calls are TRBV5-5 and TRBJ1-6; TCRdb's assignment of TRBD1 cannot be checked, as there is no DNA. Germline V gene sequence: CDR1 SGHKS, CDR2 YYEKEE (reference sequence). This CDR3 is 14 amino acids long. The CDR3 loop reads CASSCQGRDSPLHF.

The chain combines TRBV6-5 with TRBJ2-6; TCRdb lists TRBD1, though no DNA is available to test this call. CDR3 length: 18 amino acids. In germline, CDR1 is MNHEY, CDR2 SVGAGI. This CDR3 is CASSYSRAGGAGANVLTF.

The chain combines TRBV7-8 with TRBJ1-1; the D gene TCRdb calls, TRBD1, cannot be checked with no DNA. Per the germline V gene, CDR1 is SGHVS and CDR2 is FQNEAQ. The CDR3 covers 18 residues. The CDR3 region is CASSLGPGHNMGNTEAFF. The full variable domain, rest sourced from reference TRBV7-8 and TRBJ1-1, is GAGVSQSPRYKVAKRGQDVALRCDPISGHVSLFWYQQALGQGPEFLTYFQNEAQLDKSGLPSDRFFAERPEGSVSTLKIQRTQQEDSAVYLCASSLGPGHNMGNTEAFFGQGTRLTVV.

The chain combines TRBV20-1 with TRBJ2-5; TCRdb's assignment of TRBD2 cannot be checked, as there is no DNA. The CDR3 is 15 amino acids. The germline gives CDR1 DFQATT, CDR2 SNEGSKA (reference sequence). The CDR3 reads CSAGLAGAKGETQYF.

This sequence joins TRBV4-2 and TRBJ2-1; TCRdb picks TRBD2, but there is no DNA to check that call. The CDR3 runs to 17 residues. CDR1 is LGHNA, CDR2 YNFKEQ, per germline. The CDR3 is CASSQDYSGSGRNEQFF.

The chain joins TRBV10-3 to TRBJ2-2; TCRdb's D call of TRBD1 is untestable without DNA. Germline loops: CDR1 ENHRY, CDR2 SYGVKD. The CDR3 sequence is 16 residues long. This CDR3 is CAISESPPVLSGELFF.

The chain joins TRBV29-1 to TRBJ2-3; lacking DNA, the TRBD2 call made by TCRdb goes unchecked. The CDR3 has 14 residues. CDR1 SQVTM and CDR2 ANQGSEA come from the germline V gene. The chain's CDR3 is CSVERGGKTDTQYF.

The rearrangement joins TRBV18 to TRBJ1-1; the TRBD1 assignment by TCRdb is unverifiable without DNA. The germline V gene has CDR1 KGHSH and CDR2 LQKENI. The CDR3 spans 14 residues. CDR3 region: CASSPQRQGSEAFF.

The chain has TRBV18 and TRBJ2-3; the D gene TCRdb calls, TRBD1, cannot be checked with no DNA. In germline, CDR1 is KGHSH, CDR2 LQKENI. The CDR3 has 13 residues. The CDR3 is CASSGDSTDTQYF. Variable domain in full (rest from reference TRBV18 and TRBJ2-3): NAGVMQNPRHLVRRRGQEARLRCSPMKGHSHVYWYRQLPEEGLKFMVYLQKENIIDESGMPKERFSAEFPKEGPSILRIQQVVRGDSAAYFCASSGDSTDTQYFGPGTRLTVL.

V usage is TRBV6-6 and J usage is TRBJ1-4; the D call of TRBD1 rests on TCRdb alone, since no DNA is present to check it. The germline CDR1 and CDR2 sequences are MNHNY and SVGAGI (reference sequence). The CDR3 is 14 amino acids. The CDR3 spells CASSYGQGAEKLFF.

The CDR3 is CASSPDRVDYEQYF. This sequence joins TRBV5-1 and TRBJ2-7; TCRdb lists TRBD1, though no DNA is available to test this call. CDR1 and CDR2 (germline): SGHRS, YFSETQ. The CDR3 consists of 14 residues.

The chain has TRBV30 and TRBJ2-5; TCRdb designates TRBD1, a call that cannot be tested without DNA. From germline, CDR1 is GTSNPN and CDR2 SVGIG (reference sequence). This CDR3 comprises 14 residues. CDR3 sequence reads: CAWNRVGLQETQYF.

The J gene is TRBJ2-3, the V gene TRBV19; without DNA, the TCRdb call of TRBD2 cannot be checked. The CDR3 sequence is 14 residues long. Germline loops: CDR1 LNHDA, CDR2 SQIVND (reference sequence). The CDR3 spells CASSIGGGTDTQYF.

V is TRBV20-1 and J is TRBJ1-2; as DNA is missing, the TRBD1 call by TCRdb cannot be tested. Looked up from germline, CDR1 is DFQATT and CDR2 is SNEGSKA (reference sequence). This CDR3 region has 16 residues. Here the CDR3 reads CSAGGGQGEKKYGYTF.

The V gene is TRBV4-2, the J gene TRBJ2-1; TCRdb lists TRBD2, though no DNA is available to test this call. Germline V gene data show CDR1 as LGHNA and CDR2 as YNFKEQ. The CDR3 runs to 15 residues. This CDR3 is CASSQEGEVYNEQFF.

V gene TRBV28 combines with J gene TRBJ1-1; no DNA is available, so the TRBD1 call from TCRdb remains unchecked. The germline V gene encodes CDR1 MDHEN and CDR2 SYDVKM. The CDR3 is 17 residues long. Here the CDR3 reads CASSLHGTGALVTEAFF.

J is TRBJ2-1 and V is TRBV19. The CDR3 sequence is 11 residues long. The germline CDR1 and CDR2 sequences are LNHDA and SQIVND (reference sequence). The CDR3 here is CASRENNEQFF.

The chain employs TRBV12-3 or TRBV12-4 and TRBJ2-3; TCRdb's D gene call, TRBD1, goes unchecked for lack of DNA. This CDR3 contains 14 residues. CDR3 protein: CASSYHRGTDTQYF.

V usage is TRBV29-1 and J usage is TRBJ2-4. CDR1 and CDR2 (germline): SQVTM, ANQGSEA. CDR3 length: 14 amino acids. The CDR3 reads CSVQPELAKNIQYF.

CDR3 residues: CASSLHPAGTSITDTQYF. The V gene is TRBV7-3, the J gene TRBJ2-3; checking the TCRdb D call of TRBD2 is not possible without DNA. The CDR3 sequence is 18 residues long. CDR1 and CDR2 (germline): SGHTA, FQGTGA.